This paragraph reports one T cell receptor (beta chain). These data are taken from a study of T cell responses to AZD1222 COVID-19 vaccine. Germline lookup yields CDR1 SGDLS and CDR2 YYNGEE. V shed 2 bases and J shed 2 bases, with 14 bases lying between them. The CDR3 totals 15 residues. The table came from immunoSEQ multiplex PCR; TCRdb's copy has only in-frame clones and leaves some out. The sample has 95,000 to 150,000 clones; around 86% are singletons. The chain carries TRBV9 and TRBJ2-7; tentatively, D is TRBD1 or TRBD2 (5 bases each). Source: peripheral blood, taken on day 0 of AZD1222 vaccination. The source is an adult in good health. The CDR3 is CASSVRGTEAYEQYF. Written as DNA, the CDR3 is TGTGCCAGCAGCGTGCGTGGGACGGAGGCCTACGAGCAGTACTTC.